This T cell receptor (beta chain) derives from a study of tumor and adjacent non-tumor tissue in lung cancer. Study findings and constraints: Patients with more diverse tumor TCRs had worse survival.

The table lists this clonotype with many counts. Antigen: not known. This sample's RNA came from whole unsorted tissue. The library came from three nested PCR rounds adapted from ARM-PCR protocols. TCRdb fed the multiplex PCR reads into MiXCR, producing one record per CDR3 protein. Altogether more than 120,000 distinct CDR3 sequences are present, roughly 70% being singletons, with the ten largest covering about 18%. Germline V gives CDR1 SQVTM, CDR2 ANQGSEA. J was trimmed by 0 bases and V by 7 bases; bases with no gene match: 5. The CDR3 has 14 amino acids. This receptor was obtained from a man aged 55 to 70 with small cell lung cancer. Specimen: lung tumor tissue. This rearrangement joins TRBV29-1 to TRBJ2-1; 8 bases agree with TRBD2. Here the CDR3 DNA reads TGCAGCGCCAGAAGCGGGAGCTCCTACAATGAGCAGTTCTTC. Residues: CSARSGSSYNEQFF.